The 28 T cell receptor beta chains listed next were all sequenced from one sample in a study of cytomegalovirus exposure and HLA in healthy donors. PCR used 60 Vbeta primers and 13 Jbeta primers. Measured with immunoSEQ multiplex PCR; TCRdb has only the in-frame clones, and not every one. The top ten hold 6.5% to 7% of the sample, which has some 150,000 clones, roughly 80% seen once. Sequenced material: PBMCs. These receptors came from a woman aged 40 to 50 in good health and CMV-seropositive.

In this sample, this clone turned up a few times. J is TRBJ1-5 and V is TRBV9; D gene unclear. Germline CDR1 and CDR2: SGDLS and YYNGEE. The CDR3 contains 14 residues. The V and J ends lost 4 bases and 2 bases respectively, with 10 bases between them. The CDR3 sequence: CASSPQSGNQPQHF. The CDR3 bases are TGTGCCAGCAGCCCTCAGTCAGGCAATCAGCCCCAGCATTTT.

This chain links TRBV30 with TRBJ2-1; D gene uncertain. Between the trimmed V and J ends, which lost 5 bases and 0 bases, there was a span of 8 bases. Germline CDR1 GTSNPN, CDR2 SVGIG (reference sequence). The CDR3 contains 13 residues. The CDR3 DNA follows: TGTGCCTGGTCACAGAGCTCCTACAATGAGCAGTTCTTC. The encoded protein is CAWSQSSYNEQFF. The full variable domain, rest sourced from reference TRBV30 and TRBJ2-1, is SQTIHQWPATLVQPVGSPLSLECTVEGTSNPNLYWYRQAAGRGLQLLFYSVGIGQISSEVPQNLSASRPQDRQFILSSKKLLLSDSGFYLCAWSQSSYNEQFFGPGTRLTVL.

The V gene is TRBV5-6, the J gene TRBJ1-1; D is undetermined. Germline-derived CDR1 and CDR2 are SGHDT and YYEEEE. This CDR3 comprises 13 residues. V was cut by 3 bases and J by 0 bases, with 6 bases left in between. The CDR3: CASSSVVNTEAFF. As DNA, the CDR3 is TGTGCCAGCAGCTCTGTCGTGAACACTGAAGCTTTCTTT. Full variable domain (outside the CDR3, taken from reference TRBV5-6 and TRBJ1-1): DAGVTQSPTHLIKTRGQQVTLRCSPKSGHDTVSWYQQALGQGPQFIFQYYEEEERQRGNFPDRFSGHQFPNYSSELNVNALLLGDSALYLCASSSVVNTEAFFGQGTRLTVV.

The genes are TRBV28 and TRBJ2-7; 7 bases map to TRBD2. Germline V CDR1 and CDR2: MDHEN, SYDVKM. The CDR3 length is 11 residues. Trimming took 5 bases from V and 12 from J; bases not matched to a gene: 7. The CDR3 bases are TGTGCCAGCAGTCCCACGGGCGGGGGGTACTTC. As protein: CASSPTGGGYF.

The rearrangement uses TRBV5-1 and TRBJ1-2, with 9 bases identical to TRBD1. Per germline, CDR1 SGHRS and CDR2 YFSETQ. This CDR3 comprises 13 residues. Trimming at V came to 3 bases and at J to 3 bases, leaving 0 bases not matched to a gene. The chain's CDR3 is CASSWTGDYGYTF. The CDR3, as DNA: TGCGCCAGCAGCTGGACAGGGGACTATGGCTACACCTTC.

The V call is TRBV5-6, the J call TRBJ1-5, with 9 bases lining up with TRBD1. The CDR3 length is 18 residues. Trimming removed 5 bases from V and 6 bases from J; junction bases left unmatched: 18. Germline V CDR1 and CDR2: SGHDT, YYEEEE. The CDR3 protein is CASSYRRTGEGGSQPQHF. CDR3 bases: TGTGCCAGCAGTTACCGTCGGACAGGGGAAGGAGGGAGTCAGCCCCAGCATTTT.

The genes are TRBV6-6 and TRBJ1-1, with 7 positions matching TRBD1. The CDR3 is made up of 16 amino acids. Germline V gene sequence: CDR1 MNHNY, CDR2 SVGAGI (reference sequence). V gave up 4 bases and J gave up 0 bases; unmatched junction bases: 8. The CDR3, as DNA: TGTGCCAGCAGTTCCCGACAGGGACCCGTGAACACTGAAGCTTTCTTT. Its translation: CASSSRQGPVNTEAFF.

This rearrangement joins TRBV5-1 to TRBJ1-2, with D unresolved. This CDR3 has 13 amino acids. CDR1 is SGHRS and CDR2 is YFSETQ in the germline V gene. Trimming left V 1 base short and J 3 bases short, with 7 bases between. This CDR3 reads CASSLSGDYGYTF. The CDR3 coding sequence is TGCGCCAGCAGCTTGAGCGGAGACTATGGCTACACCTTC.

This chain connects TRBV5-1 to TRBJ1-4; 7 nucleotides agree with TRBD1. The length of the CDR3 is 13 residues. V was clipped by 5 bases and J by 4 bases; unmatched bases: 2. CDR1 is SGHRS and CDR2 is YFSETQ in the germline V gene. The CDR3 is CASRGTVNEKLFF. CDR3 in DNA: TGCGCCAGCAGAGGGACAGTTAATGAAAAACTGTTTTTT.

The CDR3 spells CASSAGLAADTQYF. CDR3 in DNA: TGTGCCAGCAGTGCGGGACTAGCGGCAGATACGCAGTATTTT. V and J are TRBV6-4 and TRBJ2-3, with 11 nucleotides matching TRBD2. V dropped 4 bases and J dropped 4; count of bases not matched to a gene: 1. The length of the CDR3 is 14 residues. CDR1 is MRHNA and CDR2 is SNTAGT in the germline V gene.

The chain recombines TRBV5-1 with TRBJ1-1; D possibly corresponds to TRBD1 (5 bases). Trimming shortened V by 0 bases and J by 4 bases, and 16 bases separated the two germline ends. The CDR3 extends over 16 amino acids. Germline CDR1 SGHRS, CDR2 YFSETQ. In DNA form, the CDR3 reads TGCGCCAGCAGCTTGGCGGGGGGGGTTTCACGCACTGAAGCTTTCTTT. This gives the protein CASSLAGGVSRTEAFF.

The sample holds one count of this clone. The chain combines TRBV28 with TRBJ1-2, with 9 nucleotides matching TRBD1. CDR1 MDHEN and CDR2 SYDVKM come from the germline V gene. The CDR3 is made up of 14 amino acids. The V and J ends lost 3 bases and 5 bases, in that order; junction bases with no gene match: 4. CDR3 region: CASSFRDRVYGYTF. The CDR3 DNA is TGTGCCAGCAGTTTTCGGGACAGGGTTTATGGCTACACCTTC.

V gene TRBV6-5 combines with J gene TRBJ2-5; a weak D match, TRBD2 (6 bases). V lost 6 bases, J lost 0 bases, and 11 bases lay in between. The CDR3 loop spans 14 amino acids. The germline gives CDR1 MNHEY, CDR2 SVGAGI. The CDR3 here is CASRRLGNQETQYF. The CDR3 region has the DNA TGTGCCAGCAGACGACTAGGGAACCAAGAGACCCAGTACTTC.

The chain links TRBV7-3 to TRBJ1-6; D is unresolved. The CDR3 totals 15 residues. V was shortened by 3 bases and J by 4 bases, with 10 bases between the two germline ends. In germline, CDR1 is SGHTA, CDR2 FQGTGA. CDR3 DNA sequence: TGTGCCAGCAGCTTGGGTCCAGGATATAATTCACCCCTCCACTTT. Its protein is CASSLGPGYNSPLHF.

This clone has a single count. This rearrangement joins TRBV13 to TRBJ2-3, with no clear D. Trimming pared 1 base from V and 5 bases from J, leaving 13 bases between. The CDR3 contains 15 residues. Germline CDR1 reads PRHDT; CDR2 reads FYEKMQ (reference sequence). The CDR3 spells CASSLDIRVGDTQYF. CDR3 in DNA: TGTGCCAGCAGCTTAGATATTCGGGTGGGAGATACGCAGTATTTT. The complete variable domain, with remaining parts taken from reference TRBV13 and TRBJ2-3, reads AAGVIQSPRHLIKEKRETATLKCYPIPRHDTVYWYQQGPGQDPQFLISFYEKMQSDKGSIPDRFSAQQFSDYHSELNMSSLELGDSALYFCASSLDIRVGDTQYFGPGTRLTVL.

V is TRBV6-4 and J is TRBJ2-1, with D maybe TRBD1 (6 bases). This CDR3 has 14 amino acids. From germline, CDR1 is MRHNA and CDR2 SNTAGT. Trimming removed 4 bases from V and 5 bases from J, with 12 bases in between. The CDR3 nucleotides read TGTGCCAGCAGTGTACAGGGAACTCACAATGAGCAGTTCTTC. It codes for CASSVQGTHNEQFF.

The chain employs TRBV2 and TRBJ2-3; 11 bases are shared with TRBD2. V lost 6 bases to trimming and J lost 1 base; unmatched junction nucleotides: 3. The CDR3 loop spans 15 amino acids. Germline values: CDR1 SNHLY, CDR2 FYNNEI. CDR3 residues: CASRPGLAGTDTQYF. The CDR3, as DNA: TGTGCCAGCAGGCCGGGACTAGCGGGCACAGATACGCAGTATTTT.

This clone was recorded once. This sample includes further DNA sequences coding for the same CDR3. The chain employs TRBV6-1 and TRBJ1-2, with 10 bases matching TRBD1. The CDR3 is 18 amino acids. Germline assignment: CDR1 MNHNS and CDR2 SASEGT. V gave up 2 bases and J gave up 0 bases; unmatched junction bases: 9. CDR3 sequence reads: CASSELGDRGRPNYGYTF. CDR3 DNA: TGTGCCAGCAGTGAATTAGGGGACAGGGGCAGGCCTAACTATGGCTACACCTTC.

This clone occurred once. The chain recombines TRBV19 with TRBJ1-4; D not resolved. Trimming removed 5 bases from V and 8 bases from J, with 15 bases in between. Germline CDR1 is LNHDA and CDR2 is SQIVND (reference sequence). The CDR3 loop spans 14 amino acids. The CDR3 is CASSASGVGEKLFF. Here the CDR3 DNA reads TGTGCCAGTAGTGCCTCCGGGGTTGGCGAAAAACTGTTTTTT. The complete variable domain, with remaining parts taken from reference TRBV19 and TRBJ1-4, reads DGGITQSPKYLFRKEGQNVTLSCEQNLNHDAMYWYRQDPGQGLRLIYYSQIVNDFQKGDIAEGYSVSREKKESFPLTVTSAQKNPTAFYLCASSASGVGEKLFFGSGTQLSVL.

The gene calls are TRBV4-1 and TRBJ1-1; 11 positions agree with TRBD1. Germline CDR1 MGHRA, CDR2 YSYEKL. Germline trimming cut 0 bases from V and 1 base from J; bases unmatched to any gene: 1. The CDR3 totals 16 residues. DNA of the CDR3: TGCGCCAGCAGCCAAGACGGGACAGGGGGGAACACTGAAGCTTTCTTT. It is translated as CASSQDGTGGNTEAFF.

The rearrangement uses TRBV18 and TRBJ2-7; maybe TRBD2 (7 bases). V was trimmed by 2 bases and J by 0 bases, leaving 14 bases between them. Germline CDR1 and CDR2: KGHSH and LQKENI. The CDR3 has 16 amino acids. The CDR3 nucleotides read TGTGCCAGCTCACCAGGGGGGGCCGGAAGCTCCTACGAGCAGTACTTC. Its translation: CASSPGGAGSSYEQYF.

The V and J genes are TRBV27 and TRBJ2-2; D perhaps matches TRBD1 (5 bases). Between the trimmed V and J ends, which lost 6 bases and 6 bases, there was a span of 14 bases. Germline V CDR1 and CDR2: MNHEY, SMNVEV (reference sequence). The CDR3 totals 14 residues. CDR3 nucleotides: TGTGCCAGCAGCGTAGAAGACAGTCCCGGGGAGCTGTTTTTT. It encodes CASSVEDSPGELFF.

The V gene is TRBV9, the J gene TRBJ1-3; D gene ambiguous. Trimming removed 0 bases from V and 0 bases from J, with 16 bases in between. This CDR3 has 18 amino acids. Germline V gene sequence: CDR1 SGDLS, CDR2 YYNGEE. CDR3 sequence: CASSVEVGAAFSGNTIYF. The CDR3 region has the DNA TGTGCCAGCAGCGTAGAAGTGGGAGCCGCCTTCTCTGGAAACACCATATATTTT.

The genes are TRBV4-1 and TRBJ2-1; D is ambiguous. Germline loops: CDR1 MGHRA, CDR2 YSYEKL. Trimming cost V 3 bases and J 9 bases, with 9 bases left between them. The CDR3 has 12 residues. CDR3 in amino acids: CASSQPLSEQFF. The CDR3 DNA reads as TGCGCCAGCAGCCAGCCACTATCTGAGCAGTTCTTC.

With regard to this clone: The germline gene is not matched at one end of the junction; a read error may be the cause. The CDR3 DNA reads TGTTCCAGCAGCTTAGAAGACAGGGGTAATCAGCCCCAGCATTTT. Translating it yields CSSSLEDRGNQPQHF. The rearrangement uses TRBV7-9 and TRBJ1-5; 8 positions match TRBD1. The CDR3 is 15 amino acids. CDR1 and CDR2 (germline): SEHNR, FQNEAQ (reference sequence).

The chain has TRBV11-2 and TRBJ2-1; 7 bases are shared with TRBD2. CDR3 size: 13 residues. Germline V gene sequence: CDR1 SGHAT, CDR2 FQNNGV. The V and J ends lost 6 bases and 4 bases, in that order; junction bases with no gene match: 3. CDR3 in DNA: TGTGCCAGCAGTTTCGGGGGGTACAATGAGCAGTTCTTC. This sequence encodes CASSFGGYNEQFF.

This sequence joins TRBV4-2 and TRBJ1-2; D perhaps matches TRBD1 (5 bases). Trimming left V 6 bases short and J 1 base short, with 15 bases between. Germline values: CDR1 LGHNA, CDR2 YNFKEQ. The CDR3 is 15 amino acids. CDR3 nucleotide sequence: TGTGCCAGCAGTCTGCAACCGGGGGGTAACTATGGCTACACCTTC. This gives the protein CASSLQPGGNYGYTF.

The chain couples TRBV7-9 to TRBJ1-3; 7 positions agree with TRBD1. CDR3 length: 14 residues. The V gene end was trimmed by 5 bases and the J gene end by 2 bases; junction bases not matched to a gene: 3. Per the germline V gene, CDR1 is SEHNR and CDR2 is FQNEAQ (reference sequence). The CDR3 DNA reads TGTGCCAGCAGCCAACAGGGGACTGGAAACACCATATATTTT. Encoded protein: CASSQQGTGNTIYF.